Listed below are T cell receptor beta chains from one sample, sequenced in a study of shared clonotypes between healthy human individuals. TCRdb keeps only in-frame clones here, not all; method: immunoSEQ multiplex PCR. The sample yields millions of clones, around nine tenths seen once. The sequencing input was naive CD4+ T cells sorted from blood. Every receptor here comes from a man between 18 and 35 years old in good health. CDR3s include the opening cysteine and the closing phenylalanine or tryptophan. D genes are given only for firm matches. Clone size is stated in some rows and not others, as once, few, many or a class when expanded.

v_call	j_call	d_call	clone_size	cdr3_aa	cdr3_nt
TRBV19	TRBJ1-6	-	-	CASSMRDTSSYNSPLHF	TGTGCCAGTAGTATGCGGGACACAAGCTCCTATAATTCACCCCTCCACTTT
TRBV5-1	TRBJ2-5	TRBD2	-	CASSPTSGWGETQYF	TGCGCCAGCAGCCCGACTAGCGGGTGGGGGGAGACCCAGTACTTC
TRBV5-4	TRBJ2-6	TRBD1	-	CASSRTGGFAGANVLTF	TGTGCCAGCAGTAGGACAGGGGGTTTCGCTGGGGCCAACGTCCTGACTTTC
TRBV10-2	TRBJ1-1	-	once	CASRYKDRDTEAFF	TGCGCCAGCAGGTATAAGGACAGAGACACTGAAGCTTTCTTT
TRBV11-2	TRBJ2-7	TRBD2	-	CASVGGMLYEQYF	TGTGCCAGCGTGGGGGGGATGCTCTACGAGCAGTACTTC
TRBV7-9	TRBJ2-1	-	-	CASRVSGGRNEQFF	TGTGCCAGCAGAGTAAGTGGGGGTCGGAATGAGCAGTTCTTC
TRBV6-1	TRBJ1-3	TRBD1	-	CASRDRIGNTIYF	TGTGCCAGCAGGGACAGGATCGGAAACACCATATATTTT
TRBV5-1	TRBJ2-7	-	once	CASSSLLQESSYEQYF	TGCGCCAGCAGCTCCCTCCTTCAGGAGAGCTCCTACGAGCAGTACTTC
TRBV11-2	TRBJ2-2	-	-	CASSSTKGGKLNTGELFF	TGTGCCAGCAGCTCCACTAAGGGGGGAAAGCTGAACACCGGGGAGCTGTTTTTT
TRBV6-5	TRBJ2-7	TRBD1	-	CASSPGTAPAEQYF	TGTGCCAGCAGTCCTGGGACAGCTCCCGCCGAGCAGTACTTC
TRBV30	TRBJ2-1	-	-	CAWDTHNEQFF	TGTGCCTGGGACACACACAATGAGCAGTTCTTC
TRBV7-2	TRBJ1-2	TRBD1	once	CASSLAGQGDPYFLGGYTF	TGTGCCAGCAGCTTAGCCGGACAGGGGGATCCCTATTTTCTTGGTGGCTACACCTTC
TRBV5-5	TRBJ2-5	-	once	CASSLSGGGETQYF	TGTGCCAGCAGCTTGTCTGGGGGCGGAGAGACCCAGTACTTC
TRBV6-1	TRBJ1-2	-	-	CASSEDPGFNYGYTF	TGTGCCAGCAGTGAAGACCCAGGTTTTAACTATGGCTACACCTTC
TRBV4-3	TRBJ2-3	TRBD1	-	CASSQDRAFTDTQYF	TGCGCCAGCAGCCAGGACAGGGCTTTCACAGATACGCAGTATTTT
TRBV6-1	TRBJ1-2	TRBD1	-	CASSEYLDRDVKRGGYTF	TGTGCCAGCAGTGAATATCTGGACAGGGATGTTAAGAGGGGCGGCTACACCTTC
TRBV18	TRBJ2-3	TRBD2	-	CASSLAGLATDTQYF	TGTGCCAGCTCACTTGCCGGACTAGCCACAGATACGCAGTATTTT
TRBV5-1	TRBJ2-1	TRBD2	-	CASSLELAGGPGNEQFF	TGCGCCAGCAGCTTGGAGTTAGCGGGAGGGCCAGGAAATGAGCAGTTCTTC
TRBV18	TRBJ2-7	-	-	CASSPTRAVHEQYF	TGTGCCAGCTCACCAACCAGGGCTGTACACGAGCAGTACTTC
TRBV5-1	TRBJ2-1	TRBD1	-	CASSLAGQGAIEQFF	TGCGCCAGCAGCTTGGCCGGACAGGGGGCGATTGAGCAGTTCTTC
TRBV10-3	TRBJ1-1	-	-	CAISEDQAGGTEAFF	TGTGCCATCAGTGAGGATCAGGCGGGGGGCACTGAAGCTTTCTTT
TRBV5-1	TRBJ2-1	-	-	CASSLVVQTDNEQFF	TGCGCCAGCAGCTTGGTGGTACAAACAGACAATGAGCAGTTCTTC
TRBV18	TRBJ2-7	TRBD1	-	CASGGQGREQYF	TGTGCCAGCGGGGGACAGGGGCGCGAGCAGTACTTC
TRBV5-1	TRBJ2-3	TRBD2	-	CASSASGRSTDTQYF	TGCGCCAGCAGCGCTAGCGGCCGAAGCACAGATACGCAGTATTTT
TRBV6-1	TRBJ2-7	TRBD2	-	CASSVQAGGNYEQYF	TGTGCCAGCAGTGTTCAAGCGGGGGGGAACTACGAGCAGTACTTC
TRBV28	TRBJ2-1	TRBD1	-	CASSLAGTGINEQFF	TGTGCCAGCAGTTTAGCAGGGACAGGGATAAATGAGCAGTTCTTC
TRBV11-2	TRBJ2-7	-	-	CASSLASGSSYEQYF	TGTGCCAGCAGCTTAGCATCCGGGAGCTCCTACGAGCAGTACTTC
TRBV10-1	TRBJ2-1	TRBD2	-	CASSSGTISSYNEQFF	TGCGCCAGCAGTTCCGGGACTATCAGCTCCTACAATGAGCAGTTCTTC
TRBV7-2	TRBJ1-5	-	-	CASSLTPNQPQHF	TGTGCCAGCAGCTTAACCCCCAATCAGCCCCAGCATTTT
TRBV6-5	TRBJ1-1	-	-	CAIRIQDLNTEAFF	TGTGCCATCAGAATACAGGACCTGAACACTGAAGCTTTCTTT
TRBV29-1	TRBJ1-4	TRBD1	-	CSVGQGVANEKLFF	TGCAGCGTTGGACAGGGGGTGGCTAATGAAAAACTGTTTTTT
TRBV6-5	TRBJ2-7	TRBD2	-	CASRTPSGSFHEQYF	TGTGCCAGCAGAACCCCTAGCGGGAGTTTCCACGAGCAGTACTTC
TRBV29-1	TRBJ2-7	-	-	CSVDRGDSYEQYF	TGCAGCGTTGACAGGGGCGACTCCTACGAGCAGTACTTC
TRBV7-4	TRBJ1-6	-	-	CASSLALGNNSPLHF	TGTGCCAGCAGCTTAGCGTTAGGTAACAATTCACCCCTCCACTTT
TRBV18	TRBJ2-1	TRBD2	-	CASSPTSGNNNEQFF	TGTGCCAGCTCACCGACTAGCGGGAATAACAATGAGCAGTTCTTC
TRBV10-3	TRBJ1-1	-	-	CAISESLGFTEAFF	TGTGCCATCAGTGAGTCTCTGGGTTTCACTGAAGCTTTCTTT
TRBV9	TRBJ2-3	TRBD2	-	CASSVGPGTSVDTQYF	TGTGCCAGCAGCGTAGGGCCCGGGACTAGCGTGGATACGCAGTATTTT
TRBV6-5	TRBJ2-4	-	-	CASSSPLAKNIQYF	TGTGCCAGCAGTTCACCCCTTGCCAAAAACATTCAGTACTTC
TRBV6-5	TRBJ1-2	-	-	CASSPPLTGGYTF	TGTGCCAGCAGTCCCCCCTTAACGGGTGGCTACACCTTC
TRBV4-3	TRBJ2-2	TRBD2	-	CASSQDFAGGPGTWAGELFF	TGCGCCAGCAGCCAAGATTTTGCGGGAGGGCCGGGGACTTGGGCCGGGGAGCTGTTTTTT
TRBV28	TRBJ1-2	-	-	CASTGIEGYTF	TGTGCCAGCACTGGGATTGAGGGCTACACCTTC
TRBV9	TRBJ2-2	-	-	CASSPGGPAVELFF	TGTGCCAGCAGCCCCGGAGGACCTGCGGTCGAGCTGTTTTTT
TRBV28	TRBJ2-7	-	-	CASTTGRYEQYF	TGTGCCAGCACCACAGGACGCTACGAGCAGTACTTC
TRBV5-1	TRBJ2-2	-	-	CASSGIYGRTGELFF	TGCGCCAGCAGCGGTATTTACGGGAGAACCGGGGAGCTGTTTTTT
TRBV30	TRBJ1-1	TRBD1	-	CAAGGDTEAFF	TGTGCGGCAGGGGGGGACACTGAAGCTTTCTTT
TRBV5-1	TRBJ2-7	TRBD1	-	CASSLQGDSYEQYF	TGCGCCAGCAGCTTACAGGGGGATAGCTACGAGCAGTACTTC
TRBV5-4	TRBJ1-5	-	once	CASSYKGVRRQPQHF	TGTGCCAGCAGCTACAAAGGGGTCCGGAGACAGCCCCAGCATTTT
TRBV7-2	TRBJ1-2	TRBD1	-	CASSLQGANYGCTF	TGTGCCAGCAGCTTACAGGGGGCTAACTATGGCTGCACCTTC
TRBV5-1	TRBJ2-3	TRBD2	-	CASSPPLAGGSDTQYF	TGCGCCAGCAGCCCACCACTAGCGGGAGGGTCCGATACGCAGTATTTT
TRBV29-1	TRBJ2-3	-	-	CSVGQPLTDTQYF	TGCAGCGTCGGACAGCCCCTCACAGATACGCAGTATTTT
TRBV7-9	TRBJ1-4	-	-	CASSLGGGEKLFF	TGTGCCAGCAGCTTAGGGGGAGGGGAAAAACTGTTTTTT
TRBV5-1	TRBJ1-6	TRBD1	-	CASSSGQDVSYNSPLHF	TGCGCCAGCAGCTCCGGACAGGATGTCTCCTATAATTCACCCCTCCACTTT
TRBV9	TRBJ2-7	TRBD2	-	CASSTGTSGYEQYF	TGTGCCAGCAGCACCGGGACTAGCGGCTACGAGCAGTACTTC